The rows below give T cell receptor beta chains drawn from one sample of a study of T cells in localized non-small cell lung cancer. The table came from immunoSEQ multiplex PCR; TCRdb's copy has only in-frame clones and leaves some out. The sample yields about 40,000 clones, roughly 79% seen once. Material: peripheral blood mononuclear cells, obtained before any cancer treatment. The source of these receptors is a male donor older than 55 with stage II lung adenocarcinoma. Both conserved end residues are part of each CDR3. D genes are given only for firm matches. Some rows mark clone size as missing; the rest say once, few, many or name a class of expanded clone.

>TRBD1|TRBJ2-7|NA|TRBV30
CAWSRTGQGQQYF
TGTGCCTGGAGCCGGACAGGCCAGGGGCAGCAGTACTTC
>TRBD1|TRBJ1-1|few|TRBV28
CASSLPGQHTEAFF
TGTGCCAGCAGTTTGCCGGGACAGCACACTGAAGCTTTCTTT
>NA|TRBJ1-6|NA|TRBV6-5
CASSYTTQGDSPLHF
TGTGCCAGCAGTTACACCACCCAGGGAGATTCACCCCTCCACTTT
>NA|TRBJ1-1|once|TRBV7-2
CASSQIQGGGGTEAFF
TGTGCCAGCAGCCAAATACAGGGTGGCGGCGGCACTGAAGCTTTCTTT
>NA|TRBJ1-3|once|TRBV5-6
CASSLAAAGNTIYF
TGTGCCAGCAGCTTGGCGGCAGCCGGAAACACCATATATTTT
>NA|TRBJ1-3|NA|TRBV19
CASSTQAMRGNTIYF
TGTGCCAGTAGTACGCAGGCCATGAGGGGAAACACCATATATTTT
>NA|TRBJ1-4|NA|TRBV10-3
CAISESGGTNEKLFF
TGTGCCATCAGTGAGTCCGGAGGGACTAATGAAAAACTGTTTTTT
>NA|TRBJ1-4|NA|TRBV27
CASGLTGTVLFF
TGTGCCAGCGGCCTAACCGGGACCGTTCTGTTTTTT
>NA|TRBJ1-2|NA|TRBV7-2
CASARGSYGYTF
TGTGCCAGCGCCAGAGGAAGCTATGGCTACACCTTC
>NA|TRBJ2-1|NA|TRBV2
CATGKGIYNEQFF
TGTGCCACCGGGAAGGGAATCTACAATGAGCAGTTCTTC
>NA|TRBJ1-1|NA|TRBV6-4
CASSHPGYPNTEAFF
TGTGCCAGCAGTCACCCAGGGTATCCTAACACTGAAGCTTTCTTT
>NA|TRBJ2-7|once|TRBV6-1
CASSEGARAFYEQYF
TGTGCCAGCAGTGAAGGGGCCAGGGCGTTTTACGAGCAGTACTTC
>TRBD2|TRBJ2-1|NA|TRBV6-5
CASRLAGGPYNEQFF
TGTGCCAGCAGACTAGCGGGAGGGCCTTACAATGAGCAGTTCTTC
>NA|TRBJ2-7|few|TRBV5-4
CASSLWQLSYEQYF
TGTGCCAGCAGCTTGTGGCAGCTCTCCTACGAGCAGTACTTC
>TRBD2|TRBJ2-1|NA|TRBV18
CASSAFTSGASYNEQFF
TGTGCCAGCTCAGCCTTTACTAGCGGGGCCTCCTACAATGAGCAGTTCTTC
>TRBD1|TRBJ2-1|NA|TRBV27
CASSSDRAGEQFF
TGTGCCAGCAGTTCGGACAGGGCCGGTGAGCAGTTCTTC
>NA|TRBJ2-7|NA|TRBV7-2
CASSLGPDISYEQYF
TGTGCCAGCAGCTTAGGCCCCGACATTTCCTACGAGCAGTACTTC
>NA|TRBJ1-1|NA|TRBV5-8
CASINRLMNTEAFF
TGTGCCAGCATCAACAGACTAATGAACACTGAAGCTTTCTTT
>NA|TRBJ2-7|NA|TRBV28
CASTDTYEQYF
TGTGCCAGCACCGATACCTACGAGCAGTACTTC
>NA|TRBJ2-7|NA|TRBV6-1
CASSADSLGEQYF
TGTGCCAGCAGTGCTGACAGTCTGGGCGAGCAGTACTTC
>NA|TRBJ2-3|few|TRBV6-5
CASSRGGEQYF
TGTGCCAGCAGTAGAGGTGGTGAGCAGTATTTT
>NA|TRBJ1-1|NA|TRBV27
CASSSLQVFRRAFF
TGTGCCAGCAGTTCGTTACAGGTTTTTCGGAGAGCTTTCTTT
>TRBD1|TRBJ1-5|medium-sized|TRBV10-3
CAISESGQKYGQPQHF
TGTGCCATCAGTGAGTCGGGACAGAAGTACGGTCAGCCCCAGCATTTT
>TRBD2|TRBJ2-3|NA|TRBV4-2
CASSQGVTAGGVGDTQYF
TGTGCCAGCAGCCAAGGGGTAACAGCGGGAGGCGTAGGAGATACGCAGTATTTT
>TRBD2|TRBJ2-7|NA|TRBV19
CASSLRGAYEQYF
TGTGCCAGCTCCCTCCGGGGGGCCTACGAGCAGTACTTC
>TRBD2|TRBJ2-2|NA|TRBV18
CASSPTSGRNTGELFF
TGTGCCAGCTCACCGACTAGCGGGAGGAACACCGGGGAGCTGTTTTTT
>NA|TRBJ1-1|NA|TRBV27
CASTLSRGTRTEAFF
TGTGCCAGCACCCTCTCCCGAGGGACGCGCACTGAAGCTTTCTTT
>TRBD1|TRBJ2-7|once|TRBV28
CASNAPGQGGEQYF
TGTGCCAGCAATGCCCCGGGACAGGGCGGCGAGCAGTACTTC
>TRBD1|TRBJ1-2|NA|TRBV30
CAWDRGNGYTF
TGTGCCTGGGACAGGGGGAATGGCTACACCTTC
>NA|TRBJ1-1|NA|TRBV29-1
CSVEEGGTEAFF
TGCAGCGTTGAGGAGGGCGGCACTGAAGCTTTCTTT
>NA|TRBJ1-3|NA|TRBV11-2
CASSSDRSSGNTIYF
TGTGCCAGCAGCTCCGACAGGAGCTCTGGAAACACCATATATTTT
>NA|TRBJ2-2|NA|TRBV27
CASSPGRGAGTGELFF
TGTGCCAGCAGTCCCGGTAGGGGTGCGGGCACCGGGGAGCTGTTTTTT
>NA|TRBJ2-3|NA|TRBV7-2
CASSWPPDTQYF
TGTGCCAGCAGCTGGCCGCCAGATACGCAGTATTTT
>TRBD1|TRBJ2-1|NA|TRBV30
CAWSADRVDDEQFF
TGTGCCTGGAGTGCTGACAGGGTTGATGATGAGCAGTTCTTC
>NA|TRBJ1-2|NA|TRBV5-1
CASSPNSSPNYGYTF
TGCGCCAGCAGCCCAAACTCTTCGCCTAACTATGGCTACACCTTC
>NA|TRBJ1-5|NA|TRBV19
CASRVGTNQPQHF
TGTGCCAGTAGGGTAGGGACTAATCAGCCCCAGCATTTT
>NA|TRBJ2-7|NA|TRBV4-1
CASSQDVQGYEQYF
TGCGCCAGCAGCCAAGATGTACAGGGCTACGAGCAGTACTTC
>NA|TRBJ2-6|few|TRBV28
CASSLVPNSGANVLTF
TGTGCCAGCAGTTTAGTGCCGAACTCTGGGGCCAACGTCCTGACTTTC
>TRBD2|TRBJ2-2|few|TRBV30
CAWSLGTSTGELFF
TGTGCCTGGAGTCTCGGGACTAGCACCGGGGAGCTGTTTTTT
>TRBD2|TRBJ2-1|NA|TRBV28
CASSLSGSRRGEQFF
TGTGCCAGCAGTTTGAGCGGGAGTCGCCGGGGTGAGCAGTTCTTC
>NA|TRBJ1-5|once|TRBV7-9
CASSTAGVSNQPQHF
TGTGCCAGCAGTACCGCGGGGGTAAGCAATCAGCCCCAGCATTTT
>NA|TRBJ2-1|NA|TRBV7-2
CASSLGSSPGYNEQFF
TGTGCCAGCAGCTTAGGGTCTAGTCCGGGGTACAATGAGCAGTTCTTC
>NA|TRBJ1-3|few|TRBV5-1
CASSLQGPLSGNTIYF
TGCGCCAGCAGCTTACAGGGCCCCCTCTCTGGAAACACCATATATTTT
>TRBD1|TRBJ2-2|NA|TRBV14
CASRSQGATGELFF
TGTGCCAGCAGATCACAGGGGGCGACCGGGGAGCTGTTTTTT
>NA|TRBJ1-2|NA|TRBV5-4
CASSSLLGANYGYTF
TGTGCCAGCAGCTCCCTCCTGGGAGCTAACTATGGCTACACCTTC
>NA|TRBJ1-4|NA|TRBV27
CASSNVGANEKLFF
TGTGCCAGCTCCAACGTAGGGGCTAATGAAAAACTGTTTTTT
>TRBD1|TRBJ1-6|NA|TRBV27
CASSLFGRDRLSPLHF
TGTGCCAGCAGTTTATTTGGGAGGGACAGACTTTCACCCCTCCACTTT
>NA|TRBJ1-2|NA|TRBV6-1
CASSARLSGTPYGYTF
TGTGCCAGCAGTGCGCGGCTCTCGGGAACCCCCTATGGCTACACCTTC
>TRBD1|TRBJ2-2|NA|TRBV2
CAASGGETGELFF
TGTGCCGCGTCAGGGGGAGAAACCGGGGAGCTGTTTTTT
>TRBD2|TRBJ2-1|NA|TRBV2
CASRYGTSGYNEQFF
TGTGCCAGCAGATACGGGACTAGCGGGTACAATGAGCAGTTCTTC
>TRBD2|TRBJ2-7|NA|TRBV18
CASSPPGLAGTYEQYF
TGTGCCAGCTCACCACCGGGACTAGCGGGGACCTACGAGCAGTACTTC